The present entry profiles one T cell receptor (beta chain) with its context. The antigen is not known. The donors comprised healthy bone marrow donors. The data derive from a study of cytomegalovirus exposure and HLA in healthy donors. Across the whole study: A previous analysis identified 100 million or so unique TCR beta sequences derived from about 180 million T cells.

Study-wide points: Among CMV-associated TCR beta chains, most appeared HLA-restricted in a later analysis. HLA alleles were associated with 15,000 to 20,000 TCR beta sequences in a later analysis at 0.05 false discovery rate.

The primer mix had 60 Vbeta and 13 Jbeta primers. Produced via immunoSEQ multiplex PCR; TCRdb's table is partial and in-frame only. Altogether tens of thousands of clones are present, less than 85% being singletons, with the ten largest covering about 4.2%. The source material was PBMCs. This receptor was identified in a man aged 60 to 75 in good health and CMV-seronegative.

The CDR3 protein is CASSGGLAGGPSYEQYF. The DNA of the CDR3 is TGTGCCAGCAGTGGGGGACTAGCGGGGGGGCCTTCCTACGAGCAGTACTTC. V and J are TRBV27 and TRBJ2-7; 16 bases line up with TRBD2. The V gene's germline CDR1 is MNHEY and CDR2 SMNVEV (reference sequence). J was trimmed by 1 base and V by 5 bases; bases with no gene match: 5. CDR3 length: 17 amino acids.